The source of this T cell receptor (beta chain) is a study of T cells in localized non-small cell lung cancer. Sequenced by immunoSEQ multiplex PCR; TCRdb stores in-frame clones only, minus some. Among around 1,200 clones, 21% were seen once, and the ten largest hold 22%. Germline CDR1 and CDR2: SGHRS and YFSETQ. The CDR3 covers 17 residues. V trimming: 0 bases; J trimming: 2 bases; junction bases outside the gene matches: 7. The rearrangement joins TRBV5-1 to TRBJ2-7; 11 bases align to TRBD1. This sequence was found in a male donor older than 55 with stage III lung adenocarcinoma. Sequencing was performed on normal lung tissue next to the tumor, taken before any cancer treatment. CDR3 DNA: TGCGCCAGCAGCTTGGCCCGCGGGACAGGGGGGACCTACGAGCAGTACTTC. Protein product: CASSLARGTGGTYEQYF.